This T cell receptor beta chain was sequenced during a study of T cell responses to AZD1222 COVID-19 vaccine. Study-wide results and caveats: Repertoires in all cases were sampled only once the peak T cell response had passed. Possibly, clonal diversity was underestimated; donors were largely white British and included more females.

The repertoire was sequenced with immunoSEQ multiplex PCR; TCRdb's copy has only in-frame clones and lacks some. The table has about 50,000 clones, 75% to 90% seen once. Details on this clone: Antigen unknown.

The TCR was taken from an adult in good health. The source was peripheral blood, collected on day 0 of MenACWY control vaccination.

The CDR3 loop reads CASSLRAAADEQFF. The DNA for the CDR3 is TGTGCCAGCAGCCTCCGGGCGGCGGCCGATGAGCAGTTCTTC. The gene calls are TRBV9 and TRBJ2-1, with D hard to call. The CDR3 extends over 14 amino acids. The germline V and J ends were trimmed by 4 bases and 8 bases, with 16 bases remaining between them. From germline, CDR1 is SGDLS and CDR2 YYNGEE.